The 13 T cell receptor beta chains reported below all come from one sample, sequenced in a study of T cells in Graves' hyperthyroidism and ophthalmopathy. Amplified TCR beta CDR3 regions came from RNA transcripts. HTBI primers were employed in a first-round RT-PCR of the TCR CDR3. TCRdb re-derived calls from the multiplex PCR reads in MiXCR, one entry per CDR3 protein. This table holds some 350,000 distinct CDR3 sequences, roughly 15% found once. Sequencing was done on a sample of blood. These receptors all stem from a woman aged 35 to 49 with Graves' ophthalmopathy.

Written as DNA, the CDR3 is TGTGCCAGCAGGAGAGCGGTTAGCTCCTACAATGAGCAGTTCTTC. It translates to CASRRAVSSYNEQFF. The chain recombines TRBV2 with TRBJ2-1; TRBD2 might be the D (5 bases). The V gene lost 6 bases and the J gene lost 0 bases, with 12 bases spanning the gap. This CDR3 spans 15 amino acids. Germline V gives CDR1 SNHLY, CDR2 FYNNEI.

This clonotype was observed at least ten times. This sequence joins TRBV10-2 and TRBJ2-5, with 7 positions matching TRBD1. CDR3 length equals 15 residues. Germline CDR1 and CDR2: WSHSY and SAAADI. Germline trimming cut 3 bases from V and 1 base from J; bases unmatched to any gene: 5. The CDR3 region is CASSENTGAQETQYF. The CDR3 DNA reads as TGCGCCAGCAGTGAAAACACAGGGGCCCAAGAGACCCAGTACTTC.

V and J are TRBV6-1 and TRBJ2-1; TRBD1 or TRBD2 may be the D gene (6 bases each). Germline-derived CDR1 and CDR2 are MNHNS and SASEGT. CDR3 length: 13 amino acids. Trimming left V 7 bases short and J 5 bases short, with 12 bases between. The CDR3 coding sequence is TGTGCCAGCACGCGGAGGGGGGACAATGAGCAGTTCTTC. Translating gives CASTRRGDNEQFF.

This clonotype was counted only a few times. The chain joins TRBV27 to TRBJ1-6; no firm D call. V lost 7 bases and J lost 5, with 9 bases in between. The germline CDR1 and CDR2 sequences are MNHEY and SMNVEV (reference sequence). This CDR3 spans 13 amino acids. The CDR3 protein is CASKGRDNSPLHF. The CDR3 region has the DNA TGTGCCAGCAAAGGGCGGGATAATTCACCCCTCCACTTT.

The chain is built from TRBV27 and TRBJ1-4; TRBD1 matches 11 bases. The J segment lost 8 bases and the V segment lost 11 bases, leaving 10 bases of the junction unmatched. The CDR3 is 14 residues long. CDR1 and CDR2 from the germline V gene are MNHEY and SMNVEV (reference sequence). The chain's CDR3 is CARGTGGLREKLFF. CDR3 nucleotides: TGTGCCCGTGGGACAGGGGGTCTTAGGGAAAAACTGTTTTTT.

At least ten counts were recorded for this clonotype. CDR3 region: CASSPSQTNNEQFF. The CDR3 region has the DNA TGTGCCAGCTCACCATCACAGACCAACAATGAGCAGTTCTTC. The chain has TRBV18 and TRBJ2-1; D is ambiguous. V was pared by 2 bases and J by 5 bases, with 10 bases between. This CDR3 contains 14 residues. Germline CDR1 and CDR2: KGHSH and LQKENI.

With respect to this clonotype: A clone one base away is much larger, so this may be a read error. The chain joins TRBV27 to TRBJ2-1; a weak D match, TRBD2 (6 bases). The germline V gene encodes CDR1 MNHEY and CDR2 SMNVEV (reference sequence). The CDR3 runs 16 residues. Here the CDR3 DNA reads TGTGTCAGCAGTCCCCTAGGAGGGCTCCTTTTGAGTGAGCAGTTCTTC. Residues: CVSSPLGGLLLSEQFF.

In this sample, this clonotype turned up many times. The chain combines TRBV10-3 with TRBJ1-1, with no clear D. Trimming removed 6 bases from V and 1 base from J, with 15 bases in between. The germline gives CDR1 ENHRY, CDR2 SYGVKD. The CDR3 is made up of 15 amino acids. CDR3 sequence reads: CAIRLRQEGNTEAFF. The CDR3 nucleotides are TGTGCCATCAGATTGAGGCAAGAGGGGAACACTGAAGCTTTCTTT.

This clonotype occurred many times. The genes are TRBV28 and TRBJ1-5, with D possibly TRBD1 on 5 matching bases. V lost 3 bases to trimming and J lost 2 bases, with 11 bases between them. Germline values: CDR1 MDHEN, CDR2 SYDVKM. This CDR3 comprises 15 residues. CDR3 region: CASSLSGSGNQPQHF. Written as DNA, the CDR3 is TGTGCCAGCAGTTTGTCAGGGTCAGGCAATCAGCCCCAGCATTTT.

This clonotype came up a few times. CDR3 sequence reads: CASSESTGPIDLTPNQPQHF. DNA for the CDR3: TGTGCCAGCAGTGAATCAACAGGACCCATAGATCTGACCCCCAATCAGCCCCAGCATTTT. The V and J genes are TRBV25-1 and TRBJ1-5; perhaps TRBD1 as D (5 bases). V was trimmed by 1 base and J by 3 bases, leaving 25 bases between them. The CDR3 runs to 20 residues. Germline loops: CDR1 MGHDK, CDR2 SYGVNS.

This clonotype was detected only a few times. The J gene is TRBJ1-1, the V gene TRBV19; D might be TRBD1 (5 bases). This CDR3 contains 17 residues. The ends were cut back, 5 bases at V and 6 bases at J, with 25 bases in the middle. Germline values: CDR1 LNHDA, CDR2 SQIVND (reference sequence). CDR3 in DNA: TGTGCCAGTAGTTCCTTGGGGCAGGGCCTCCGTGACGCTGAAGCTTTCTTT. It encodes CASSSLGQGLRDAEAFF. The complete variable domain, with remaining parts taken from reference TRBV19 and TRBJ1-1, reads DGGITQSPKYLFRKEGQNVTLSCEQNLNHDAMYWYRQDPGQGLRLIYYSQIVNDFQKGDIAEGYSVSREKKESFPLTVTSAQKNPTAFYLCASSSLGQGLRDAEAFFGQGTRLTVV.

The CDR3 region has the DNA TGTGCCACCAGCAGAACAGGGGGAGGAACTGAAGCTTTCTTT. Translation: CATSRTGGGTEAFF. The rearrangement links TRBV15 to TRBJ1-1, with 8 bases aligning to TRBD1. There are 14 residues in the CDR3. The trim removed 2 bases at V and 5 bases at J, leaving 4 bases unmatched. Germline assignment: CDR1 LNHNV and CDR2 YYDKDF (reference sequence). Combining the CDR3 with reference TRBV15 and TRBJ1-1 gives the whole variable domain DAMVIQNPRYQVTQFGKPVTLSCSQTLNHNVMYWYQQKSSQAPKLLFHYYDKDFNNEADTPDNFQSRRPNTSFCFLDIRSPGLGDTAMYLCATSRTGGGTEAFFGQGTRLTVV.

This clonotype has at least ten counts. J is TRBJ1-5 and V is TRBV12-3 or TRBV12-4; no firm D call. The CDR3 runs to 18 residues. Trimming left V 1 base short and J 0 bases short, with 16 bases between. The CDR3 DNA follows: TGTGCCAGCAGTTTAGGTAGAATTACGGATTATAGCAATCAGCCCCAGCATTTT. It is translated as CASSLGRITDYSNQPQHF.